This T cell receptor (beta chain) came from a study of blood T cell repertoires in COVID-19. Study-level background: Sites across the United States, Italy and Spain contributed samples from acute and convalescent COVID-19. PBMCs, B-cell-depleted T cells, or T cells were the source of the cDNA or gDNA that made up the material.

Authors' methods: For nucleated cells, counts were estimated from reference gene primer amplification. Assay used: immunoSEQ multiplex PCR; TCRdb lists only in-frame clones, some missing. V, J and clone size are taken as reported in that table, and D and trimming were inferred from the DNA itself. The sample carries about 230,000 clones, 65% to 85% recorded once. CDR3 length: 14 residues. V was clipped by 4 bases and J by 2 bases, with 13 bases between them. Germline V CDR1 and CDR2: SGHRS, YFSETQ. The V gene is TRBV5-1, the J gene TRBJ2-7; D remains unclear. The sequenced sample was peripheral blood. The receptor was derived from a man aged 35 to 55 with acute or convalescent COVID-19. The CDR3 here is CASSTRLPPYEQYF. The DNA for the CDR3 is TGCGCCAGCAGCACCCGCCTACCACCCTACGAGCAGTACTTC. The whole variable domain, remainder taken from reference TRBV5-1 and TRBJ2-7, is KAGVTQTPRYLIKTRGQQVTLSCSPISGHRSVSWYQQTPGQGLQFLFEYFSETQRNKGNFPGRFSGRQFSNSRSEMNVSTLELGDSALYLCASSTRLPPYEQYFGPGTRLTVT.